This T cell receptor beta chain derives from a study of T cell responses to AZD1222 COVID-19 vaccine. Findings and limits, study-wide: Nearly half of unique spike-specific TCRs reportedly avoided B.1.351 and B.1.1.7 mutated regions. Baseline seropositivity occurred in only six or seven AZD1222 recipients. Donors were mostly white British, more females; clonal diversity possibly underestimated.

TCRdb's copy holds only in-frame clones and misses some; the assay was immunoSEQ multiplex PCR. The sample has roughly 150,000 clones, more than 85% seen once. Germline CDR1 and CDR2: MGHRA and YSYEKL. The CDR3 covers 16 residues. V lost 0 bases and J lost 2, with 12 bases in between. Second-dose timings of about 4 or about 12 weeks were pooled. To note about this clone: Antigen unknown.

Sequenced here: peripheral blood, sampled 28 days after the second AZD1222 dose. The genes are TRBV4-1 and TRBJ2-3; TRBD1 or TRBD2 may be the D gene (5 bases each). This TCR came from an adult who received the AZD1222 COVID-19 vaccine. The CDR3 protein is CASSQEVTGPTDTQYF. CDR3 in DNA: TGCGCCAGCAGCCAAGAAGTCACGGGACCCACAGATACGCAGTATTTT.